The 8 T cell receptor beta chains below were found in one sample sequenced in a study of cytomegalovirus exposure and HLA in healthy donors. Researchers ran the PCR with 60 Vbeta and 13 Jbeta primers. TCRdb keeps only in-frame clones here, not all; method: immunoSEQ multiplex PCR. Here the sample spans 110,000 to 150,000 clones, 78% being singletons. The sequenced material came from PBMCs. All receptors derive from a male donor in good health and CMV-seronegative.

This chain uses TRBV7-9 with TRBJ1-1, with D perhaps matching TRBD1 (5 bases). Germline CDR1 is SEHNR and CDR2 is FQNEAQ (reference sequence). The CDR3 has 15 amino acids. V lost 5 bases to trimming and J lost 1 base, with 14 bases between them. This chain's CDR3 is CASSVNQGTNTEAFF. CDR3 DNA sequence: TGTGCCAGCAGCGTTAACCAGGGAACGAACACTGAAGCTTTCTTT. Variable domain in full (rest from reference TRBV7-9 and TRBJ1-1): DTGVSQNPRHKITKRGQNVTFRCDPISEHNRLYWYRQTLGQGPEFLTYFQNEAQLEKSRLLSDRFSAERPKGSFSTLEIQRTEQGDSAMYLCASSVNQGTNTEAFFGQGTRLTVV.

The chain joins TRBV6-1 to TRBJ2-3, with 8 positions matching TRBD2. The trim removed 0 bases at V and 5 bases at J, leaving 10 bases unmatched. The length of the CDR3 is 17 residues. CDR1 MNHNS and CDR2 SASEGT come from the germline V gene. Here the CDR3 DNA reads TGTGCCAGCAGTGAAGCAATCCCGGGAGGGCCCGGAGATACGCAGTATTTT. It translates to CASSEAIPGGPGDTQYF.

The chain recombines TRBV30 with TRBJ2-2; 12 bases align to TRBD2. CDR3 size: 17 residues. J was trimmed by 1 base and V by 3 bases; bases with no gene match: 6. Germline CDR1 is GTSNPN and CDR2 is SVGIG (reference sequence). CDR3 DNA: TGTGCCTGGAGACGGCTAGCGGGAGGGATGAACACCGGGGAGCTGTTTTTT. It is translated as CAWRRLAGGMNTGELFF. Drawing the rest from reference TRBV30 and TRBJ2-2, the complete variable domain is SQTIHQWPATLVQPVGSPLSLECTVEGTSNPNLYWYRQAAGRGLQLLFYSVGIGQISSEVPQNLSASRPQDRQFILSSKKLLLSDSGFYLCAWRRLAGGMNTGELFFGEGSRLTVL.

The CDR3 DNA is TGCGCCAGCAGCGGCGGGACAGGCGGTGAAAAACTGTTTTTT. It is translated as CASSGGTGGEKLFF. This chain connects TRBV5-1 to TRBJ1-4; 8 bases are shared with TRBD1. Germline trimming cut 4 bases from V and 7 bases from J; bases unmatched to any gene: 6. Germline V gene data show CDR1 as SGHRS and CDR2 as YFSETQ. The CDR3 totals 14 residues.

This clone was seen just once. CDR3 loop: CASSLGQITTNEKLFF. The CDR3 DNA is TGTGCCAGCTCACTGGGACAGATTACCACTAATGAAAAACTGTTTTTT. The rearrangement links TRBV18 to TRBJ1-4; 7 nucleotides agree with TRBD1. Germline assignment: CDR1 KGHSH and CDR2 LQKENI. The CDR3 covers 16 residues. J gave up 2 bases and V 4 bases, and 7 bases lay outside the gene matches.

The rearrangement uses TRBV27 and TRBJ1-6; D is undetermined. The CDR3 extends over 12 amino acids. V lost 3 bases, J lost 6 bases, and 3 bases lay in between. Germline V gene sequence: CDR1 MNHEY, CDR2 SMNVEV (reference sequence). Here the CDR3 reads CASSFSNSPLHF. The CDR3 nucleotides read TGTGCCAGCAGTTTCTCTAATTCACCCCTCCACTTT.

The chain joins TRBV9 to TRBJ1-2; 8 nucleotides line up with TRBD1. The CDR3 is 14 amino acids. V was clipped by 2 bases and J by 7 bases; unmatched bases: 7. The germline gives CDR1 SGDLS, CDR2 YYNGEE. The CDR3 bases are TGTGCCAGCAGCGTTATCCAGGGGGCTGGTGGCTACACCTTC. It specifies CASSVIQGAGGYTF. Filled out from reference TRBV9 and TRBJ1-2, the complete variable domain reads DSGVTQTPKHLITATGQRVTLRCSPRSGDLSVYWYQQSLDQGLQFLIQYYNGEERAKGNILERFSAQQFPDLHSELNLSSLELGDSALYFCASSVIQGAGGYTFGSGTRLTVV.

The chain joins TRBV18 to TRBJ1-2; 9 bases line up with TRBD1. The germline CDR1 and CDR2 sequences are KGHSH and LQKENI. This CDR3 spans 22 amino acids. The V gene end was trimmed by 1 base and the J gene end by 4 bases; junction bases not matched to a gene: 25. CDR3 sequence reads: CASSPLQGTIQGASRSFYGYTF. In DNA, the CDR3 is TGTGCCAGCTCACCACTACAAGGAACGATACAGGGGGCGAGCCGAAGTTTCTATGGCTACACCTTC. Supplemented by reference TRBV18 and TRBJ1-2, the full variable domain reads NAGVMQNPRHLVRRRGQEARLRCSPMKGHSHVYWYRQLPEEGLKFMVYLQKENIIDESGMPKERFSAEFPKEGPSILRIQQVVRGDSAAYFCASSPLQGTIQGASRSFYGYTFGSGTRLTVV.